The clone carrying this TCR beta chain was seen at least ten times. Sequencing relied on a cDNA template that was reverse transcribed from extracted RNA. Repertoires were generated with immunoSEQ multiplex PCR, while TCRdb's copy carries only in-frame clones and drops some. The data contain about 200,000 clones, around two fifths of them singletons. Treatment noted: oral pan-JAK inhibitor, 5-10 mg twice daily. This sample was taken from a study of CD8+ T cells in alopecia areata. There are 12 residues in the CDR3. After removal of 6 bases from V and 8 bases from J, the junction contained 6 bases not matched to a gene. The germline CDR1 and CDR2 sequences are ENHRY and SYGVKD.

V is TRBV10-3 and J is TRBJ1-2; 7 nucleotides line up with TRBD1. Sample: CD4+ T cells sorted from blood, taken at approximately week 30, from a patient treated with tofacitinib. The source of this sequence is a human donor with alopecia areata. The CDR3 loop is CAISDRDRGYTF. The CDR3 DNA sequence: TGTGCCATCAGCGACAGGGATCGAGGCTACACCTTC.